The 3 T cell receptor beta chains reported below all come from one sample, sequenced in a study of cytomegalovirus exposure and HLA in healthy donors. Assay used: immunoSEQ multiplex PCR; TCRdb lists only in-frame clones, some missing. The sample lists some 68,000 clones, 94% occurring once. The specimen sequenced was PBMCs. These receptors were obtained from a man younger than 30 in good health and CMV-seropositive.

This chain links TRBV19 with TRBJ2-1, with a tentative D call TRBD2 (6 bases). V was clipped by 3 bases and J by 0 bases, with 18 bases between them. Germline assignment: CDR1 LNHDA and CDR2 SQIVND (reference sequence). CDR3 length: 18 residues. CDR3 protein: CASSIQGGWESSYNEQFF. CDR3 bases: TGTGCCAGTAGTATTCAGGGAGGTTGGGAAAGCTCCTACAATGAGCAGTTCTTC.

The CDR3 loop is CASSLRSTSGTNNEQFF. CDR3 bases: TGTGCCAGCAGCTTACGATCGACTAGCGGGACTAACAATGAGCAGTTCTTC. The chain is built from TRBV7-9 and TRBJ2-1, with TRBD2 identical over 11 bases. Germline CDR1 is SEHNR and CDR2 is FQNEAQ (reference sequence). Trimming cost V 2 bases and J 5 bases; bases outside gene matches: 8. The CDR3 extends over 17 amino acids.

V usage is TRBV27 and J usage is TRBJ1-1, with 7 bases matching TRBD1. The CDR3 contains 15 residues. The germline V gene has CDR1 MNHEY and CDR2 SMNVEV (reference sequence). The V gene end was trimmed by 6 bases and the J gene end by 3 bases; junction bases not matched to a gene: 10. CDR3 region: CASRTGTHLYTEAFF. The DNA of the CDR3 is TGTGCCAGCAGGACAGGGACCCACCTCTACACTGAAGCTTTCTTT.